This T cell receptor (beta chain) was recovered during a study of T cells in Graves' hyperthyroidism and ophthalmopathy. Study-wide findings and caveats: Researchers report that a 13 V-J model separated ophthalmopathy from stable hyperthyroidism.

Turning to this clonotype: The antigen is unknown.

Germline V CDR1 and CDR2: KGHSH, LQKENI. Between the trimmed V and J ends, which lost 0 bases and 4 bases, there was a span of 13 bases. CDR3 length: 15 amino acids. Patients aged 18 to 65 had newly diagnosed hyperthyroidism lasting under 2 months. Pregnant or lactating patients were excluded, as were those with uncontrolled infection or other autoimmune disease. The TCR beta CDR3 regions underwent amplification using RNA transcripts as the source. During a first-round RT-PCR of the TCR CDR3, the HTBI primer set was used. TCRdb re-called the multiplex PCR reads through MiXCR, storing one row per CDR3 protein. The repertoire consists of approximately 400,000 distinct CDR3 sequences, with about 19% occurring once and the leading ten covering 3.7%.

V usage is TRBV18 and J usage is TRBJ2-7; D is undetermined. The TCR sequence derives from a young woman with Graves' hyperthyroidism. The sequenced sample was blood. CDR3 in amino acids: CASSPPAGWRYEQYF. The CDR3 DNA follows: TGTGCCAGCTCACCACCGGCCGGTTGGCGGTACGAGCAGTACTTC.